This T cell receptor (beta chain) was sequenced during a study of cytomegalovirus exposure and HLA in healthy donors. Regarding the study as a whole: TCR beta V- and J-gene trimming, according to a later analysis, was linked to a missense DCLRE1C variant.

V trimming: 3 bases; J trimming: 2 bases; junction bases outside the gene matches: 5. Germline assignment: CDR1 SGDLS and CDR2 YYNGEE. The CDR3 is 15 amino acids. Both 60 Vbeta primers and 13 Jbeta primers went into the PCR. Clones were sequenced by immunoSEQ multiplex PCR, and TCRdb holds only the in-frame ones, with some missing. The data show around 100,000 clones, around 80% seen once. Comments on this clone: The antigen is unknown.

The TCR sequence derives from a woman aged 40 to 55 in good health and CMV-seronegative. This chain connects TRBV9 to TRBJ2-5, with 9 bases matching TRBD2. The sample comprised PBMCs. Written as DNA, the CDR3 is TGTGCCAGCAGCGCCCGACTAGCGGCACAAGAGACCCAGTACTTC. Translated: CASSARLAAQETQYF.